This TCR beta chain emerged from a study of T cell responses to AZD1222 COVID-19 vaccine. The CDR3 is made up of 15 amino acids. Germline values: CDR1 MNHEY, CDR2 SMNVEV (reference sequence). The V gene end was trimmed by 6 bases and the J gene end by 0 bases; junction bases not matched to a gene: 7. Sequenced by immunoSEQ multiplex PCR; TCRdb stores in-frame clones only, minus some. Among approximately 140,000 clones listed, approximately 89% were seen once. The receptor was derived from an adult in good health. Source: peripheral blood, taken on day 0 of AZD1222 vaccination. The chain has TRBV27 and TRBJ2-7, with TRBD2 matching 8 bases. The CDR3 loop is CASSLSGLGSYEQYF. Here the CDR3 DNA reads TGTGCCAGCAGCTTGTCGGGACTAGGCTCCTACGAGCAGTACTTC.